This entry lists 9 T cell receptor beta chains sequenced from one sample in a study of tumor-infiltrating lymphocytes in primary liver carcinoma. From approximately 530 ng of total RNA, TCR beta-specific cDNA was reverse-transcribed using a constant-region primer. Three nested multiplex PCR rounds, a slightly modified ARM-PCR method, built the TCR beta libraries. A C-beta reverse primer was combined with TRBV1-TRBV30 forward primers in the first two PCR rounds, and each round had approximately 10 cycles. Each CDR3 protein gets one entry after TCRdb re-called the multiplex PCR reads with MiXCR. This table has just under 45,000 distinct CDR3 sequences, approximately 70% appearing once. Unsorted bulk tissue of about 20-30 mg yielded co-extracted RNA and DNA. Sequenced input: liver tumor tissue from sampling region 2. The subset: tumor region T2, inferior pole. These receptors were collected from a man aged 35 to 55 with primary liver carcinoma and hepatitis B virus infection.

In the case of this clonotype: The junction departs from germline at one end; a sequencing error may be responsible. This chain connects TRBV5-1 to TRBJ2-3; no clear D gene. The CDR3 runs 15 residues. Germline CDR1 is SGHRS and CDR2 is YFSETQ. CDR3 in amino acids: CDSRLASASTDTHYF. The CDR3 DNA sequence: TGCGACAGCAGGTTGGCCAGCGCCAGCACAGATACGCACTATTTT.

Note on this clonotype: At one end the junction does not follow the germline gene, possibly because of a read error. The chain carries TRBV12-3 or TRBV12-4 and TRBJ1-1; the D is unclear. The CDR3 totals 14 residues. As DNA, the CDR3 is TGTGCTAGCACTTTGATACCCCTGAACACTGAAGCTTTCTTT. It is translated as CASTLIPLNTEAFF.

For this clonotype: One end of the junction does not line up with germline, which may come from a read error. This sequence joins TRBV6-2 or TRBV6-3 and TRBJ2-1; TRBD1 aligns across 9 bases. The CDR3 contains 16 residues. In germline, CDR1 is MNHEY, CDR2 SVGEGT. CDR3 DNA sequence: TGTGCCAGCAGTACGCCGGGACAGGGCTCCTACAATGAACAGTTCTTC. Its translation: CASSTPGQGSYNEQFF.

On this clonotype itself: This sequence may be a read error, since a much larger clone differs from it by one base. The genes are TRBV19 and TRBJ1-2; D is unresolved. The V and J ends lost 7 bases and 4 bases respectively, with 13 bases between them. The CDR3 runs 13 residues. CDR1 is LNHDA and CDR2 is SQIVND in the germline V gene (reference sequence). The CDR3 reads CASNPELSYGYTF. The CDR3 DNA sequence: TGTGCCAGTAACCCGGAGCTCAGCTATGGCTACACCTTC. Full variable domain (outside the CDR3, taken from reference TRBV19 and TRBJ1-2): DGGITQSPKYLFRKEGQNVTLSCEQNLNHDAMYWYRQDPGQGLRLIYYSQIVNDFQKGDIAEGYSVSREKKESFPLTVTSAQKNPTAFYLCASNPELSYGYTFGSGTRLTVV.

V and J are TRBV5-1 and TRBJ2-3, with D uncertain. CDR1 is SGHRS, CDR2 YFSETQ, per germline. The CDR3 is 18 residues long. Trimming removed 2 bases from V and 3 bases from J, with 22 bases in between. For the CDR3, the DNA is TGCGCCAGCAGCTTTGGATTCAGACTGGAAACCCTAACAGATACGCAGTATTTT. Protein: CASSFGFRLETLTDTQYF.

This clonotype was counted once. The chain combines TRBV5-4 with TRBJ2-2; D perhaps matches TRBD2 (6 bases). V lost 5 bases to trimming and J lost 16 bases, with 21 bases between them. This CDR3 comprises 13 residues. CDR1 is SGHNT, CDR2 YYREEE, per germline (reference sequence). The CDR3 is CASRAGGTGEPFF. CDR3 nucleotides: TGTGCCAGCAGGGCCGGTGGGACTGGGGAACCGTTTTTT.

Points on this clonotype: The junction departs from the called germline gene at one end, perhaps through a read error. This sequence joins TRBV6-2 or TRBV6-3 and TRBJ2-1; 8 bases are shared with TRBD2. Gene TRBJ2-7 matches the end of the DNA better, so the J call may be wrong. Germline CDR1 reads MNHEY; CDR2 reads SVGEGT. This CDR3 region has 15 residues. CDR3 DNA sequence: TGTGTCAGCAGTCGACGATTACTAGCGGCCAATGAGCAGTACTTC. This translates into CVSSRRLLAANEQYF.

This clonotype has at least ten counts. The CDR3 protein is CASSLRGGDTQYF. The CDR3, as DNA: TGTGCCAGCAGCCTAAGAGGGGGCGATACGCAGTATTTT. The chain has TRBV11-2 and TRBJ2-3; TRBD1 matches 7 bases. Trimming cost V 5 bases and J 6 bases; bases outside gene matches: 5. The germline V gene encodes CDR1 SGHAT and CDR2 FQNNGV. The CDR3 covers 13 residues.

There are a few counts of this clonotype. This may be a read error: a much more frequent sequence differs by one nucleotide. CDR3: CTSSLRGDTEAFF. CDR3 DNA: TGCACCAGCAGCTTAAGGGGAGACACTGAAGCTTTCTTT. The J gene is TRBJ1-1, the V gene TRBV5-1, with D possibly TRBD1 on 5 matching bases. This CDR3 has 13 residues. CDR1 and CDR2 (germline): SGHRS, YFSETQ. Complete variable domain (other parts from reference TRBV5-1 and TRBJ1-1): KAGVTQTPRYLIKTRGQQVTLSCSPISGHRSVSWYQQTPGQGLQFLFEYFSETQRNKGNFPGRFSGRQFSNSRSEMNVSTLELGDSALYLCTSSLRGDTEAFFGQGTRLTVV.